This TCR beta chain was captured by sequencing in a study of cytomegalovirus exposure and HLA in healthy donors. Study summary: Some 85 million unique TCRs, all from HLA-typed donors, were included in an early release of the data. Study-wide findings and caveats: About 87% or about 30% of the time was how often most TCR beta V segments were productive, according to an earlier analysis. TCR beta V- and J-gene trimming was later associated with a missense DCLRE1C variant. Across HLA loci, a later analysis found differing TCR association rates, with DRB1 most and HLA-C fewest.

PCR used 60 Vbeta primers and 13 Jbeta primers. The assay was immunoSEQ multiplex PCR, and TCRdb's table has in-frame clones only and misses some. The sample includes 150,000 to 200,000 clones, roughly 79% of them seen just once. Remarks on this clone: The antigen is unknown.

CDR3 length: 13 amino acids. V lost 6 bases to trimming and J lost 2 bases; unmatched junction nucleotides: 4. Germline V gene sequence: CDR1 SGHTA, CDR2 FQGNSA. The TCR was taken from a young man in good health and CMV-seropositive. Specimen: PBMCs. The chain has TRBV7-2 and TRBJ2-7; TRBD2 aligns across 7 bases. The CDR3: CASSRLATYEQYF. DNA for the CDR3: TGTGCCAGCAGTAGACTAGCTACCTACGAGCAGTACTTC.